The rows below give T cell receptor beta chains drawn from one sample of a study of Ad26.COV2.S vaccination and SARS-CoV-2 variants. Sequencing was performed with immunoSEQ multiplex PCR; in TCRdb, only in-frame clones are kept and a portion is missing. The sample lists about 350,000 clones; 75% to 90% were seen once. Sequences were derived from peripheral blood, sampled in a trial of Ad26.COV2.S vaccine versus placebo. The receptors shown here come from a person aged 18 to 59 who received the Ad26.COV2.S COVID-19 vaccine or a placebo. Both conserved end residues are part of each CDR3. The D gene is left open where the match is weak. Only part of the rows carry a size: once, few, many, or a class if the clone is expanded.

V gene	J gene	clone size	D gene	CDR3 protein	CDR3 DNA
TRBV2	TRBJ1-2	.	.	CASSGQATNYGYTF	TGTGCCAGCAGTGGACAGGCGACTAACTATGGCTACACCTTC
TRBV7-8	TRBJ2-2	.	.	CASSPIGGMNTGELFF	TGTGCCAGCAGCCCAATCGGGGGTATGAACACCGGGGAGCTGTTTTTT
TRBV4-1	TRBJ1-1	once	TRBD1	CASSQPSDIAGGYTEAFF	TGCGCCAGCAGCCAACCCTCGGATATAGCAGGGGGGTACACTGAAGCTTTCTTT
TRBV4-1	TRBJ1-2	.	.	CASSQDYTIYGYTF	TGCGCCAGCAGCCAAGATTATACAATCTATGGCTACACCTTC
TRBV5-6	TRBJ1-5	.	TRBD1	CASSFGQVNQPQHF	TGTGCCAGCAGCTTTGGACAGGTAAATCAGCCCCAGCATTTT
TRBV11-2	TRBJ2-4	.	.	CASSYKGSAKNIQYF	TGTGCCAGCAGCTATAAAGGGTCAGCCAAAAACATTCAGTACTTC
TRBV11-3	TRBJ2-7	.	TRBD1	CASSRGGVGLYEQYF	TGTGCCAGCAGCCGAGGGGGCGTCGGCCTTTACGAGCAGTACTTC
TRBV2	TRBJ2-3	.	TRBD1	CASSAELFGTVRNTDTQYF	TGTGCCAGCAGCGCCGAGTTGTTCGGGACAGTCAGAAACACAGATACGCAGTATTTT
TRBV4-3	TRBJ2-6	.	.	CASSQGRSSGANVLTF	TGCGCCAGCAGCCAAGGTCGGAGCTCTGGGGCCAACGTCCTGACTTTC
TRBV5-4	TRBJ1-1	.	.	CASSSNLGVNTEAFF	TGTGCCAGCAGCTCCAACCTAGGGGTGAACACTGAAGCTTTCTTT
TRBV18	TRBJ2-3	.	TRBD2	CASSPPGLAADTQYF	TGTGCCAGCTCACCACCGGGACTAGCGGCAGATACGCAGTATTTT
TRBV19	TRBJ1-6	.	.	CASSKVMAGSSPLHF	TGTGCCAGTAGTAAGGTGATGGCTGGTAGTTCACCCCTCCACTTT
TRBV10-2	TRBJ1-1	.	.	CASAETNRNTEAFF	TGCGCCAGCGCAGAAACTAATCGAAACACTGAAGCTTTCTTT
TRBV11-2	TRBJ1-3	.	.	CATTAAGNTIYF	TGTGCCACCACCGCGGCTGGAAACACCATATATTTT
TRBV6-5	TRBJ2-3	.	.	CASSYEDTQYF	TGTGCCAGCAGCTATGAAGATACGCAGTATTTT
TRBV12-5	TRBJ2-1	.	TRBD2	CASGLVMAGGLSYNEQFF	TGTGCTAGTGGTTTGGTAATGGCGGGGGGGCTTTCGTACAATGAGCAGTTCTTC
TRBV4-3	TRBJ2-2	.	TRBD2	CASSQGGLAGLTGELFF	TGCGCCAGCAGCCAAGGGGGGCTAGCGGGTTTGACCGGGGAGCTGTTTTTT
TRBV5-4	TRBJ1-1	.	TRBD1	CASSLEGALSTEAFF	TGTGCCAGCAGCTTGGAGGGGGCCTTGAGCACTGAAGCTTTCTTT
TRBV28	TRBJ2-7	.	TRBD1	CASSYLGQGARNEQYF	TGTGCCAGCAGTTACCTGGGACAGGGGGCCAGAAACGAGCAGTACTTC
TRBV4-1	TRBJ2-7	.	.	CASSQLKKPHYEQYF	TGCGCCAGCAGCCAATTGAAGAAACCCCATTACGAGCAGTACTTC
TRBV27	TRBJ2-1	.	TRBD2	CASSPTSGRPVGYNEQFF	TGTGCCAGCAGCCCGACTAGCGGGAGGCCTGTGGGCTACAATGAGCAGTTCTTC
TRBV10-3	TRBJ1-1	.	.	CAIRVGAAEAFF	TGTGCCATCAGGGTAGGGGCAGCTGAAGCTTTCTTT
TRBV5-4	TRBJ1-1	.	.	CASSWGRGGPTEAFF	TGTGCCAGCAGCTGGGGGCGGGGGGGCCCCACTGAAGCTTTCTTT
TRBV27	TRBJ1-4	.	TRBD1	CAISDREKLFF	TGTGCCATCTCGGACAGGGAAAAACTGTTTTTT
TRBV7-3	TRBJ2-5	.	TRBD2	CASSPGLAGGETQYF	TGTGCCAGCAGCCCTGGACTAGCGGGCGGGGAGACCCAGTACTTC
TRBV28	TRBJ2-1	.	TRBD2	CACGTSGGLWFF	TGTGCCTGCGGGACTAGCGGGGGTTTGTGGTTCTTC
TRBV28	TRBJ2-3	.	TRBD2	CASRVLLLAGESVSTDTQYF	TGTGCCAGCAGGGTTCTCCTGCTAGCGGGAGAATCTGTAAGCACAGATACGCAGTATTTT
TRBV28	TRBJ1-1	.	.	CASSYRRGAFF	TGTGCCAGCAGTTATCGTCGAGGGGCTTTCTTT
TRBV11-1	TRBJ1-4	once	TRBD1	CASSPKPGQARLFF	TGTGCCAGCAGCCCAAAGCCGGGACAGGCCCGGCTGTTTTTT